This TCR beta chain was documented in a study of blood T cell repertoires in COVID-19. Study in general: T cells, B-cell-depleted T cells, or PBMCs provided the cDNA or gDNA that served as material.

Per the authors' pipeline: Amplification from reference gene primers served as the basis for estimated nucleated cell counts. Some clones are missing from TCRdb's copy, which holds only in-frame ones; the method was immunoSEQ multiplex PCR. From that table come the V and J calls and clone size; the DNA was used to work out D and trimming. The table includes under 110,000 clones, less than 85% detected once. Trimming removed 0 bases at V and 7 bases at J, with 9 bases between. The CDR3 loop spans 13 amino acids. Germline assignment: CDR1 LGHDT and CDR2 YNNKEL (reference sequence). The receptor was derived from a woman in her sixties or seventies with active or convalescent COVID-19. The chain links TRBV3-1 (or the pseudogene TRBV3-2) to TRBJ1-2, with D hard to call. The sequenced sample consisted of peripheral blood. CDR3 loop: CASSQEAWAGYTF. The CDR3 DNA reads as TGTGCCAGCAGCCAAGAGGCTTGGGCTGGCTACACCTTC.